Below are 5 T cell receptor beta chains sequenced from a single sample in a study of cytomegalovirus exposure and HLA in healthy donors. 13 Jbeta primers and 60 Vbeta primers were used for the PCR. Method: immunoSEQ multiplex PCR; TCRdb's copy keeps in-frame clones and lacks some. The table lists fewer than 250,000 clones, 76% of them singletons. The sample consisted of PBMCs. The receptors originated from a man between 18 and 29 years old in good health and CMV-seronegative.

The chain recombines TRBV9 with TRBJ2-7; 9 nucleotides match TRBD2. The CDR3 runs 15 residues. After removal of 4 bases from V and 2 bases from J, the junction contained 7 bases not matched to a gene. The germline CDR1 and CDR2 sequences are SGDLS and YYNGEE. Here the CDR3 reads CASSRQAGGTYEQYF. In DNA, the CDR3 is TGTGCCAGCAGCCGACAGGCGGGAGGGACCTACGAGCAGTACTTC.

This clone was recorded a few times. The V and J genes are TRBV7-8 and TRBJ2-1; the match to TRBD2 covers 11 bases. This CDR3 is 15 amino acids long. Germline CDR1 and CDR2: SGHVS and FQNEAQ. V dropped 6 bases and J dropped 4; count of bases not matched to a gene: 5. CDR3 in amino acids: CASSHLAGGYNEQFF. In DNA, the CDR3 is TGTGCCAGCAGTCATCTAGCGGGAGGTTACAATGAGCAGTTCTTC.

This clone was observed a handful of times. The rearrangement uses TRBV6-1 and TRBJ1-5; the match to TRBD1 covers 7 bases. With 4 bases clipped from V and 7 bases from J, the junction kept 7 bases outside the gene matches. The germline V gene encodes CDR1 MNHNS and CDR2 SASEGT. The CDR3 totals 14 residues. CDR3 coding DNA: TGTGCCAGCAGTGGTACAGGGGACTGGCAGCCCCAGCATTTT. Protein sequence: CASSGTGDWQPQHF.

The chain recombines TRBV5-1 with TRBJ2-5, with 9 bases identical to TRBD1. This CDR3 is 13 amino acids long. Trimming cost V 6 bases and J 4 bases; bases outside gene matches: 4. The V gene's germline CDR1 is SGHRS and CDR2 YFSETQ. This CDR3 is CASTTDRGETQYF. CDR3 bases: TGCGCCAGCACCACGGACAGGGGAGAGACCCAGTACTTC.

The chain recombines TRBV27 with TRBJ2-3, with D tentatively TRBD2 (6 bases). The CDR3 is 17 amino acids. In germline, CDR1 is MNHEY, CDR2 SMNVEV (reference sequence). V was trimmed by 5 bases and J by 1 base, leaving 19 bases between them. The DNA of the CDR3 is TGTGCCAGCAGTCTCAAATCGGGGGTAGAGGGCACAGATACGCAGTATTTT. Residues: CASSLKSGVEGTDTQYF.